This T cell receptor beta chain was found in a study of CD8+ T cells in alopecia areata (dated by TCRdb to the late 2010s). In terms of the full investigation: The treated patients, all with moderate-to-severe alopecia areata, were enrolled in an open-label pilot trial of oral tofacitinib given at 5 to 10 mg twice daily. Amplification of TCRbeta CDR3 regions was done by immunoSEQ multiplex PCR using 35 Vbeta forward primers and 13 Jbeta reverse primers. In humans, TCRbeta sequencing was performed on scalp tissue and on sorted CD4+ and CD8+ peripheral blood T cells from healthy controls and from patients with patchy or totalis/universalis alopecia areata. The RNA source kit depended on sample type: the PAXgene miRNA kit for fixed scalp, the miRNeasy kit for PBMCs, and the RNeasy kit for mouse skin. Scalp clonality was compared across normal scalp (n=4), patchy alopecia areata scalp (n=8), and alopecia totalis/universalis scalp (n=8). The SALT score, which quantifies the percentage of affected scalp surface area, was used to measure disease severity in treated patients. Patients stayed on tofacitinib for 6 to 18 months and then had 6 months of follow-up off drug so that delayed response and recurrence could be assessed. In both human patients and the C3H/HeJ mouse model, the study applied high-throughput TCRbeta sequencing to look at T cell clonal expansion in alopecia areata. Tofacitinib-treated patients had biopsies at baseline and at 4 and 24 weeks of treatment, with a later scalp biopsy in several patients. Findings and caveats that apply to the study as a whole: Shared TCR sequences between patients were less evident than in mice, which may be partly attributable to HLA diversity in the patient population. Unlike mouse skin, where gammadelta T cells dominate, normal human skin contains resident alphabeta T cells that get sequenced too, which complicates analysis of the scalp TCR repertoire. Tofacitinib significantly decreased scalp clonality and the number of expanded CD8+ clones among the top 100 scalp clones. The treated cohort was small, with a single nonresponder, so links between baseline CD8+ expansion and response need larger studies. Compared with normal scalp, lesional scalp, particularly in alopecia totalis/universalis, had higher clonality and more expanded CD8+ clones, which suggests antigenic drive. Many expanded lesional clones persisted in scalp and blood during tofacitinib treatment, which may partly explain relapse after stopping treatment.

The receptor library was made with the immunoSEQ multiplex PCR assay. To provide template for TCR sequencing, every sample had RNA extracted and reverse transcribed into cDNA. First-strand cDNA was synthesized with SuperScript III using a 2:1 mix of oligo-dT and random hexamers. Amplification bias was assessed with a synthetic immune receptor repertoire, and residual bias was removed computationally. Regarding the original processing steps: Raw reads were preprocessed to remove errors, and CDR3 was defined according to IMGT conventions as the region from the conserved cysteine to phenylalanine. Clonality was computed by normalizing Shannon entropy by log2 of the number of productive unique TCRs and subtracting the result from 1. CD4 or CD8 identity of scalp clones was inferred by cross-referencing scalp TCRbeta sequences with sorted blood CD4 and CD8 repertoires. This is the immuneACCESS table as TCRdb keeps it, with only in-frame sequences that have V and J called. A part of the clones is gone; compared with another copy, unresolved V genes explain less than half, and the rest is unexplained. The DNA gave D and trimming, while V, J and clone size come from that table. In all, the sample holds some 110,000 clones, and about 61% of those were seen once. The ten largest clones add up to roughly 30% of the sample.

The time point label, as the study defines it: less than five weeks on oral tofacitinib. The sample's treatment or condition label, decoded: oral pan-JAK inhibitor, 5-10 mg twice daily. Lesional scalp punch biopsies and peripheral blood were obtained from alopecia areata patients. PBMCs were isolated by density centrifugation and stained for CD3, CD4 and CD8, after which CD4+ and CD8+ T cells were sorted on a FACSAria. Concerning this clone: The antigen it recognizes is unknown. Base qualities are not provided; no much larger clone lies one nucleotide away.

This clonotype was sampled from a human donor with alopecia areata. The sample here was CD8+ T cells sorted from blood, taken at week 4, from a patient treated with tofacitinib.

The CDR3 amino acid sequence is: CASTRGFGRQETQYF. The DNA sequence is given as TGTGCCAGCACGAGGGGTTTCGGAAGACAAGAGACCCAGTACTTC. This chain joins TRBV27 to TRBJ2-5; the D gene could be TRBD1 or TRBD2, each one agreeing over 5 bases. Between the V and J ends, shortened by 7 bases and 2 bases respectively, the junction contains 17 bases. There are 15 amino acids in the CDR3, from cysteine to phenylalanine inclusive. Solely the CDR3 DNA is kept, with 45 bases framed from the first base. The germline V gene (reference sequence) gives CDR1 as MNHEY and CDR2 as SMNVEV.